Listed below are T cell receptor beta chains from one sample, sequenced in a study of beta chain features in type 1 diabetes. TCRdb keeps only in-frame clones here, not all; method: immunoSEQ multiplex PCR. This repertoire shows around 150,000 clones, 10% found once; its top ten account for approximately 0.46%. The specimen sequenced was central memory CD4+ T cells from blood. These receptor sequences come from a young man with type 1 diabetes. The CDR3 runs from the conserved cysteine through the conserved F or W. Fields, in order: CDR3 protein, CDR3 DNA, clone size, D gene, V gene, J gene. A D gene is named only where the DNA matches it firmly. Not all rows give a size; the values are once, few, many and, for expanded clones, a class.

CDR3: CASSETSGQIYEQYF
DNA: TGTGCCAGCAGCGAAACTAGCGGTCAAATCTACGAGCAGTACTTC
size: few
D: TRBD2
V: TRBV7-9
J: TRBJ2-7

CDR3: CASNRKARAGNTIYF
DNA: TGTGCCTCGAATAGGAAAGCCAGGGCTGGAAACACCATATATTTT
size: -
D: -
V: TRBV30
J: TRBJ1-3

CDR3: CASSQEWTSGYNEQFF
DNA: TGTGCCAGCAGCCAAGAGTGGACTAGCGGGTACAATGAGCAGTTCTTC
size: -
D: TRBD2
V: TRBV4-2
J: TRBJ2-1

CDR3: CASSLAYQGGYTF
DNA: TGTGCCAGCAGCTTAGCTTACCAGGGAGGCTACACCTTC
size: few
D: -
V: TRBV7-2
J: TRBJ1-2

CDR3: CASSASTGTNEKLFF
DNA: TGTGCCAGCAGCGCCTCGACAGGGACTAATGAAAAACTGTTTTTT
size: -
D: TRBD1
V: TRBV7-9
J: TRBJ1-4

CDR3: CASSYSGSFGYEQYF
DNA: TGCGCCAGCAGCTATTCCGGGAGTTTCGGGTACGAGCAGTACTTC
size: -
D: -
V: TRBV5-1
J: TRBJ2-7

CDR3: CASSQEGTGEKLFF
DNA: TGCGCCAGCAGCCAAGAAGGGACAGGTGAAAAACTGTTTTTT
size: -
D: TRBD1
V: TRBV4-3
J: TRBJ1-4

CDR3: CASSVDPVAGDDTGELFF
DNA: TGTGCCAGCAGCGTAGACCCTGTGGCGGGAGATGACACCGGGGAGCTGTTTTTT
size: few
D: TRBD2
V: TRBV9
J: TRBJ2-2

CDR3: CASSFDTGTASNTEAFF
DNA: TGTGCCAGCAGCTTCGATACCGGGACAGCATCGAACACTGAAGCTTTCTTT
size: -
D: TRBD1
V: TRBV7-8
J: TRBJ1-1

CDR3: CASRGTGMGTDTQYF
DNA: TGTGCCAGCAGAGGGACAGGGATGGGCACAGATACGCAGTATTTT
size: -
D: TRBD1
V: TRBV28
J: TRBJ2-3

CDR3: CASSLGAGSYNEQFF
DNA: TGCGCCAGCAGCTTGGGAGCGGGGTCATACAATGAGCAGTTCTTC
size: few
D: TRBD2
V: TRBV5-1
J: TRBJ2-1

CDR3: CASSPGDSTGYEQYF
DNA: TGTGCCAGCAGTCCGGGAGACTCAACCGGCTACGAGCAGTACTTC
size: few
D: -
V: TRBV28
J: TRBJ2-7

CDR3: CASSVLVGGRGTQYF
DNA: TGTGCCAGCAGCGTACTAGTTGGAGGTCGCGGCACGCAGTATTTT
size: few
D: -
V: TRBV7-9
J: TRBJ2-3

CDR3: CSVGQGASTDTQYF
DNA: TGCAGCGTGGGACAGGGTGCTAGCACAGATACGCAGTATTTT
size: -
D: TRBD1
V: TRBV29-1
J: TRBJ2-3

CDR3: CASRLTGWDQPQHF
DNA: TGTGCCAGTAGGCTCACAGGGTGGGATCAGCCCCAGCATTTT
size: few
D: -
V: TRBV19
J: TRBJ1-5

CDR3: CASKGQLSYEQYF
DNA: TGTGCCAGCAAGGGACAGCTATCCTACGAGCAGTACTTC
size: few
D: TRBD1
V: TRBV6-5
J: TRBJ2-7

CDR3: CASSTYRVTEAFF
DNA: TGTGCCAGCAGTACCTACAGAGTCACTGAAGCTTTCTTT
size: -
D: -
V: TRBV28
J: TRBJ1-1

CDR3: CASSSEHANYGYTF
DNA: TGCGCCAGCAGCTCCGAGCACGCCAACTATGGCTACACCTTC
size: -
D: -
V: TRBV5-1
J: TRBJ1-2

CDR3: CASSKGGLWNEQFF
DNA: TGTGCCAGCAGCAAGGGGGGGTTGTGGAATGAGCAGTTCTTC
size: few
D: -
V: TRBV7-2
J: TRBJ2-1

CDR3: CASSSSGAGDRAYNEQFF
DNA: TGTGCCAGCAGTTCCTCAGGGGCGGGAGATAGGGCCTACAATGAGCAGTTCTTC
size: few
D: -
V: TRBV28
J: TRBJ2-1

CDR3: CASSQDPGVGKTQYF
DNA: TGTGCCAGCAGCCAAGACCCGGGAGTCGGGAAGACCCAGTACTTC
size: -
D: -
V: TRBV5-4
J: TRBJ2-5

CDR3: CASSSWDRGPVGELFF
DNA: TGTGCCAGCAGTTCCTGGGACAGGGGGCCTGTCGGGGAGCTGTTTTTT
size: -
D: TRBD1
V: TRBV28
J: TRBJ2-2

CDR3: CASSPRMGGRTPYEQYF
DNA: TGTGCCAGCAGCCCCCGGATGGGGGGACGAACCCCCTACGAGCAGTACTTC
size: -
D: -
V: TRBV9
J: TRBJ2-7

CDR3: CAWSPKDSRVYTF
DNA: TGTGCCTGGAGTCCGAAGGACAGCCGGGTCTACACCTTC
size: -
D: -
V: TRBV30
J: TRBJ1-2

CDR3: CASSKPNFYEQYF
DNA: TGTGCCAGCAGCAAACCCAATTTTTACGAGCAGTACTTC
size: few
D: -
V: TRBV21-1
J: TRBJ2-7

CDR3: CASSTYLNNEQFF
DNA: TGTGCCAGCAGCACCTACCTTAACAATGAGCAGTTCTTC
size: -
D: -
V: TRBV11-2
J: TRBJ2-1

CDR3: CASSSSGNQETQYF
DNA: TGCGCCAGCAGCTCGAGCGGAAACCAAGAGACCCAGTACTTC
size: few
D: -
V: TRBV4-3
J: TRBJ2-5

CDR3: CASKRGTGIGFYEQYF
DNA: TGTGCCTCGAAGAGGGGGACAGGGATCGGCTTCTACGAGCAGTACTTC
size: few
D: TRBD1
V: TRBV5-6
J: TRBJ2-7

CDR3: CASSLYREKQYF
DNA: TGTGCCAGCAGCTTATACAGGGAGAAGCAGTATTTT
size: -
D: -
V: TRBV7-9
J: TRBJ2-3

CDR3: CASSFNEQYF
DNA: TGTGCCAGCAGTTTCAACGAGCAGTACTTC
size: few
D: -
V: TRBV28
J: TRBJ2-7

CDR3: CASSWGGGRAITGELFF
DNA: TGTGCCAGCAGCTGGGGCGGCGGGAGGGCCATCACCGGGGAGCTGTTTTTT
size: few
D: TRBD2
V: TRBV28
J: TRBJ2-2

CDR3: CASSVGGLNQPQHF
DNA: TGTGCCAGCAGCGTGGGGGGTTTAAATCAGCCCCAGCATTTT
size: few
D: -
V: TRBV9
J: TRBJ1-5

CDR3: CASSEPRQGSTEAFF
DNA: TGTGCCAGCAGTGAACCCAGACAGGGAAGCACTGAAGCTTTCTTT
size: -
D: TRBD1
V: TRBV25-1
J: TRBJ1-1

CDR3: CASSLDRQGTYEQYF
DNA: TGTGCCAGCAGCTTAGATCGGCAGGGCACCTACGAGCAGTACTTC
size: few
D: -
V: TRBV7-2
J: TRBJ2-7

CDR3: CASRTGGADTQYF
DNA: TGTGCCAGCAGGACAGGCGGTGCAGATACGCAGTATTTT
size: -
D: -
V: TRBV28
J: TRBJ2-3

CDR3: CASSQAREATDTQYF
DNA: TGTGCCAGCAGCCAAGCTCGGGAGGCCACAGATACGCAGTATTTT
size: few
D: TRBD2
V: TRBV4-2
J: TRBJ2-3

CDR3: CASSLVTEGEAFF
DNA: TGTGCCAGCAGCCTCGTCACCGAGGGTGAAGCTTTCTTT
size: few
D: -
V: TRBV9
J: TRBJ1-1

CDR3: CASSIQGAVSTDTQYF
DNA: TGCGCCAGCAGCATTCAGGGGGCGGTCAGCACAGATACGCAGTATTTT
size: -
D: TRBD1
V: TRBV5-1
J: TRBJ2-3

CDR3: CASSSNAAWNTEAFF
DNA: TGTGCCAGCAGTTCTAATGCCGCTTGGAACACTGAAGCTTTCTTT
size: many
D: -
V: TRBV5-6
J: TRBJ1-1

CDR3: CASSSVSGTNYNEQFF
DNA: TGTGCCAGCTCATCCGTGAGCGGGACTAACTACAATGAGCAGTTCTTC
size: -
D: TRBD2
V: TRBV18
J: TRBJ2-1

CDR3: CASRLGEAEETQYF
DNA: TGTGCCAGCCGCCTTGGGGAGGCCGAAGAGACCCAGTACTTC
size: many
D: -
V: TRBV7-9
J: TRBJ2-5

CDR3: CASSVGQGNYGYTF
DNA: TGTGCCAGCAGCGTAGGACAGGGAAACTATGGCTACACCTTC
size: -
D: TRBD1
V: TRBV9
J: TRBJ1-2

CDR3: CASSLVSGATNEKLFF
DNA: TGTGCCAGCAGCTTAGTTTCAGGGGCAACTAATGAAAAACTGTTTTTT
size: many
D: -
V: TRBV7-9
J: TRBJ1-4

CDR3: CAWSRTDQETQYF
DNA: TGTGCCTGGAGTCGTACAGACCAAGAGACCCAGTACTTC
size: few
D: -
V: TRBV30
J: TRBJ2-5

CDR3: CASTLEGQSGNTIYF
DNA: TGTGCCAGCACCCTCGAGGGACAGTCTGGAAACACCATATATTTT
size: -
D: TRBD1
V: TRBV9
J: TRBJ1-3

CDR3: CASSGTGPGEKLFF
DNA: TGCGCCAGCAGCGGGACAGGGCCTGGTGAAAAACTGTTTTTT
size: -
D: TRBD1
V: TRBV5-1
J: TRBJ1-4

CDR3: CASSPRPGLAGSNTQYF
DNA: TGTGCCAGCAGCCCCCGGCCGGGACTAGCGGGATCAAATACGCAGTATTTT
size: -
D: TRBD2
V: TRBV7-9
J: TRBJ2-3

CDR3: CASSPTGRGYTF
DNA: TGTGCCAGCAGTCCGACAGGGCGCGGCTACACCTTC
size: few
D: TRBD1
V: TRBV27
J: TRBJ1-2

CDR3: CASSSLEYNEQFF
DNA: TGTGCCAGCAGCTCTCTCGAGTACAATGAGCAGTTCTTC
size: few
D: -
V: TRBV11-2
J: TRBJ2-1

CDR3: CASSLEQGPVETQYF
DNA: TGCGCCAGCAGCTTGGAGCAGGGGCCTGTAGAGACCCAGTACTTC
size: few
D: -
V: TRBV5-1
J: TRBJ2-5